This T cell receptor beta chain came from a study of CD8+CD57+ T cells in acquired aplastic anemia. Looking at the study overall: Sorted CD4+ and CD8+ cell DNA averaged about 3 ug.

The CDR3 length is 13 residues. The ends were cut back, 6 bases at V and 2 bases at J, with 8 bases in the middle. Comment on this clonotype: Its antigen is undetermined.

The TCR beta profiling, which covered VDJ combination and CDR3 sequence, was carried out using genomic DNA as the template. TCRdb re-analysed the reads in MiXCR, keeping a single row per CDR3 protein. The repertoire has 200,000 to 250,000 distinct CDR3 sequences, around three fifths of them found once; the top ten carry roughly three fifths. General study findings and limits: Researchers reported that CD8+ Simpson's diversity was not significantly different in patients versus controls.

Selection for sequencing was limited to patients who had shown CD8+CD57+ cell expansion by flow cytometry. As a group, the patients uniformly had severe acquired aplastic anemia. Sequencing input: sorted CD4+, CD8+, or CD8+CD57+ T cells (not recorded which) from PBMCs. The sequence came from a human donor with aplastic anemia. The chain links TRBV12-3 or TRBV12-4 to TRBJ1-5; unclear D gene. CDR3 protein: CASSPYRNQPQHF. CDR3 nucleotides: TGTGCCAGCAGCCCCTATCGCAATCAGCCCCAGCATTTT.